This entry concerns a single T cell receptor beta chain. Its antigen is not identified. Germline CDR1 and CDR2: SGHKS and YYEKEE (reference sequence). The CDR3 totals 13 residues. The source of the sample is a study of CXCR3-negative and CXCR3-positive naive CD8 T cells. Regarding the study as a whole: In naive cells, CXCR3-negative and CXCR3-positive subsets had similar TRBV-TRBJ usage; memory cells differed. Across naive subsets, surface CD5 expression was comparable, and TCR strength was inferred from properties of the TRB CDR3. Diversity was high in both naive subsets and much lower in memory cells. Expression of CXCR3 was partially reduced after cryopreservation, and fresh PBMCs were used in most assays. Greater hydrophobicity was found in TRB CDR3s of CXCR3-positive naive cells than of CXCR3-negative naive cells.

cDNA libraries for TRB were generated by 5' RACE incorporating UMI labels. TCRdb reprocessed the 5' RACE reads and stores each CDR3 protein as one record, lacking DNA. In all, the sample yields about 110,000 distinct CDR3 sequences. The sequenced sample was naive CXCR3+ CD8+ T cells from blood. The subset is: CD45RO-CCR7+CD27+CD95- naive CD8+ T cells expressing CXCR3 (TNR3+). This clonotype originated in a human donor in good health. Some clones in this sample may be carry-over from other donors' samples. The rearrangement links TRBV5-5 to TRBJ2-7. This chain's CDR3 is CASSTQSSYEQYF.